The 16 T cell receptor beta chains below come from one sample, sequenced in a study of OX40 agonist ivuxolimab in advanced cancers. This table comes from immunoSEQ multiplex PCR, and its TCRdb copy is limited to in-frame clones, with some not included. Of about 83,000 clones detected, about 89% appear once; the ten largest clones hold 8.4%. The input for sequencing was CD4+ or CD8+ T cells sorted from blood, taken in a trial of the OX40 agonist ivuxolimab. These receptor sequences come from an adult with an advanced solid tumor such as melanoma, head and neck, liver or kidney cancer.

The chain joins TRBV13 to TRBJ1-2; D uncertain. Trimming stripped 5 bases from V and 5 bases from J, with 6 bases between. This CDR3 region has 11 residues. The germline CDR1 and CDR2 sequences are PRHDT and FYEKMQ (reference sequence). CDR3 region: CASSLLYGYTF. The DNA for the CDR3 is TGTGCCAGCAGCCTATTATATGGCTACACCTTC. The full variable domain, its missing parts supplied by reference TRBV13 and TRBJ1-2, is AAGVIQSPRHLIKEKRETATLKCYPIPRHDTVYWYQQGPGQDPQFLISFYEKMQSDKGSIPDRFSAQQFSDYHSELNMSSLELGDSALYFCASSLLYGYTFGSGTRLTVV.

The rearrangement uses TRBV6-8 and TRBJ1-5; D gene unclear. From germline, CDR1 is MNHGY and CDR2 SAAAGT. This CDR3 has 11 amino acids. With 10 bases removed from V and 6 bases from J, the gap between germline ends came to 10 bases. Here the CDR3 reads CATHRGQPQHF. In nucleotides, the CDR3 is TGTGCCACCCATCGGGGTCAGCCCCAGCATTTT.

This sequence joins TRBV4-1 and TRBJ2-3, with TRBD1 identical over 9 bases. This CDR3 is built from 16 residues. The V gene end was trimmed by 4 bases and the J gene end by 5 bases; junction bases not matched to a gene: 10. CDR1 MGHRA and CDR2 YSYEKL come from the germline V gene. DNA for the CDR3: TGCGCCAGCAGCCCCCGGGACAGGGCTTTGAAAGATACGCAGTATTTT. Amino acids: CASSPRDRALKDTQYF.

The V gene is TRBV29-1, the J gene TRBJ1-1, with D possibly TRBD1 on 6 matching bases. The germline V gene encodes CDR1 SQVTM and CDR2 ANQGSEA. The CDR3 runs to 12 residues. V lost 6 bases, J lost 7 bases, and 15 bases lay in between. CDR3 bases: TGCAGCGTCGGAAGGGGGAAGCTTGAAGCTTTCTTT. Protein: CSVGRGKLEAFF.

This clone was observed a handful of times. The V gene is TRBV30, the J gene TRBJ1-1; perhaps TRBD1 as D (5 bases). Deletions cut 0 bases from V and 5 bases from J, with 16 bases between. The CDR3 extends over 15 amino acids. In germline, CDR1 is GTSNPN, CDR2 SVGIG (reference sequence). The CDR3 DNA reads as TGTGCCTGGAGTGTACGGGGGGTAGGTAGGACTGAAGCTTTCTTT. Residues: CAWSVRGVGRTEAFF. The full variable domain, completed using reference TRBV30 and TRBJ1-1, is SQTIHQWPATLVQPVGSPLSLECTVEGTSNPNLYWYRQAAGRGLQLLFYSVGIGQISSEVPQNLSASRPQDRQFILSSKKLLLSDSGFYLCAWSVRGVGRTEAFFGQGTRLTVV.

This clone was picked up one time. The chain is built from TRBV14 and TRBJ1-1; 8 nucleotides line up with TRBD1. The length of the CDR3 is 15 residues. Germline CDR1 reads SGHDN; CDR2 reads FVKESK. Losses at the gene ends were 4 bases for V and 5 bases for J; bases not matched to a gene: 9. The CDR3 coding sequence is TGTGCCAGCAGCCCTTCAGGGGGCTGGTTAACTGAAGCTTTCTTT. It codes for CASSPSGGWLTEAFF.

The chain employs TRBV6-5 and TRBJ1-1; D call uncertain. The length of the CDR3 is 13 residues. Trimming cost V 4 bases and J 6 bases, with 12 bases left between them. Germline V lookup: CDR1 MNHEY, CDR2 SVGAGI. DNA of the CDR3: TGTGCCAGCAGTTGGTTTGAAAAGGCTGAAGCTTTCTTT. Protein sequence: CASSWFEKAEAFF.

The chain recombines TRBV16 with TRBJ1-5; possible D gene TRBD1, 5 bases. Germline V lookup: CDR1 KGHSY, CDR2 FQNENV. V shed 4 bases and J shed 11 bases, with 27 bases lying between them. The CDR3 runs to 17 residues. In nucleotides, the CDR3 is TGTGCCAGCAGCCCCAGGAAGGTAGACAGCGTAACTATGGCCCAGCATTTT. Protein sequence: CASSPRKVDSVTMAQHF.

The V and J genes are TRBV28 and TRBJ2-7; 8 bases line up with TRBD1. Trimming removed 4 bases from V and 4 bases from J; junction bases left unmatched: 6. Germline CDR1 MDHEN, CDR2 SYDVKM. The CDR3 is made up of 14 amino acids. The CDR3 here is CASSWTGSGYEQYF. CDR3 DNA sequence: TGTGCCAGCAGTTGGACAGGGAGCGGATACGAGCAGTACTTC.

The chain joins TRBV27 to TRBJ1-2; TRBD1 is a possible D gene (5 bases). Germline V gene sequence: CDR1 MNHEY, CDR2 SMNVEV (reference sequence). The CDR3 runs to 15 residues. The V end lost 7 bases, the J end lost 3 bases, and 18 bases lay between the germline ends. The CDR3 sequence is CASTPMGGSHYGYTF. CDR3 coding DNA: TGTGCCAGCACCCCCATGGGGGGTTCCCACTATGGCTACACCTTC.

The rearrangement links TRBV28 to TRBJ1-1, with unresolved D. The CDR3 covers 17 residues. Germline values: CDR1 MDHEN, CDR2 SYDVKM. V lost 6 bases to trimming and J lost 2 bases, with 22 bases between them. The CDR3 spells CASSPRRVAPVNTEAFF. CDR3 DNA sequence: TGTGCCAGCAGCCCTCGTCGGGTGGCTCCGGTAAACACTGAAGCTTTCTTT.

This clone came up once. J is TRBJ2-7 and V is TRBV7-3; TRBD2 matches at 9 bases. The V segment lost 2 bases and the J segment 12 bases; nucleotides outside the gene matches: 8. Looked up from germline, CDR1 is SGHTA and CDR2 is FQGTGA. The CDR3 covers 13 residues. The chain's CDR3 is CASSLAGGPNLYF. CDR3 nucleotide sequence: TGTGCCAGCAGCTTAGCGGGGGGGCCAAATCTGTACTTC.

V and J are TRBV6-5 and TRBJ2-1, with no clear D. Germline V gives CDR1 MNHEY, CDR2 SVGAGI. The CDR3 loop spans 11 amino acids. The V gene lost 10 bases and the J gene lost 7 bases, with 11 bases spanning the gap. The chain's CDR3 is CATTAGNEQFF. The CDR3 DNA follows: TGTGCCACCACCGCCGGGAATGAGCAGTTCTTC.

The rearrangement uses TRBV15 and TRBJ2-7, with D maybe TRBD1 (5 bases). CDR1 LNHNV and CDR2 YYDKDF come from the germline V gene (reference sequence). Trimming left V 0 bases short and J 2 bases short, with 11 bases between. The CDR3 totals 15 residues. The CDR3 sequence is CATSRDLDSPYEQYV. The CDR3, as DNA: TGTGCCACCAGCAGAGATTTAGACAGCCCCTACGAGCAGTACGTC.

CDR3 in DNA: TGCAGCGCCGACTCGACAGGGCTGTATGGCTACACCTTC. Translation gives CSADSTGLYGYTF. This chain connects TRBV29-1 to TRBJ1-2; 7 bases match TRBD1. The CDR3 totals 13 residues. CDR1 and CDR2 (germline): SQVTM, ANQGSEA. V lost 7 bases to trimming and J lost 5 bases; unmatched junction nucleotides: 10. Based on the CDR3 plus reference TRBV29-1 and TRBJ1-2, the full variable domain is SAVISQKPSRDICQRGTSLTIQCQVDSQVTMMFWYRQQPGQSLTLIATANQGSEATYESGFVIDKFPISRPNLTFSTLTVSNMSPEDSSIYLCSADSTGLYGYTFGSGTRLTVV.

J is TRBJ1-5 and V is TRBV6-5; D not certain. Trimming took 2 bases from V and 6 from J, leaving 11 bases between them. From germline, CDR1 is MNHEY and CDR2 SVGAGI. This CDR3 comprises 14 residues. The CDR3 loop is CASSYDGSGQPQHF. In DNA, the CDR3 is TGTGCCAGCAGTTACGACGGGTCCGGTCAGCCCCAGCATTTT.